The 31 T cell receptor beta chains below come from one sample, sequenced in a study of T cell repertoires in cytomegalovirus infection. A single record per CDR3 protein comes from TCRdb applying MiXCR to the reads. The table records approximately 990,000 distinct CDR3 sequences, 25% to 40% of them present only once. No cognate antigen is known for these TCRs. Sequencing used cultured CD8+ T cells from PBMCs, obtained from culture after CMV antigen stimulation. These receptor sequences come from a human donor in good health (CMV status not recorded). Some clones in this sample may be carry-over from other donors' samples.

This sequence joins TRBV9 and TRBJ2-7; TRBD1 agrees at 7 bases. The germline gives CDR1 SGDLS, CDR2 YYNGEE. The CDR3 is 14 amino acids. V shed 0 bases, J shed 5 bases, and the junction held 5 bases outside the gene matches. The CDR3 reads CASSVATGVDEQYF. CDR3 in DNA: TGTGCCAGCAGCGTAGCTACAGGGGTCGACGAGCAGTACTTC.

The chain is built from TRBV20-1 and TRBJ1-1, with D unclear. With 0 bases removed from V and 0 bases from J, the gap between germline ends came to 11 bases. The CDR3 totals 15 residues. The V gene's germline CDR1 is DFQATT and CDR2 SNEGSKA (reference sequence). For the CDR3, the DNA is TGCAGTGCTAGAGACATGGACGGATTGAACACTGAAGCTTTCTTT. Amino acids: CSARDMDGLNTEAFF.

This clonotype has a single count. The V gene is TRBV27, the J gene TRBJ2-4; 7 bases fit TRBD1. Germline V gives CDR1 MNHEY, CDR2 SMNVEV (reference sequence). The CDR3 consists of 15 residues. Trimming cost V 0 bases and J 8 bases; bases outside gene matches: 7. The chain's CDR3 is CASSLSGGRMDIQYF. The CDR3 bases are TGTGCCAGCAGTTTATCAGGGGGCCGAATGGACATTCAGTACTTC.

This clonotype was seen more than once but under ten times. This sequence joins TRBV7-9 and TRBJ2-5; no firm D call. Germline V gives CDR1 SEHNR, CDR2 FQNEAQ (reference sequence). The CDR3 runs to 15 residues. The ends were cut back, 3 bases at V and 7 bases at J, with 18 bases in the middle. The CDR3 region is CASSFVFHGFRTQYF. DNA for the CDR3: TGTGCCAGCAGCTTCGTCTTCCACGGGTTTCGGACCCAGTACTTC.

The V call is TRBV10-3, the J call TRBJ1-2; TRBD1 matches at 7 bases. The CDR3 sequence is 16 residues long. With 2 bases clipped from V and 6 bases from J, the junction kept 12 bases outside the gene matches. Germline V gives CDR1 ENHRY, CDR2 SYGVKD. The CDR3 bases are TGTGCCATCAGTGAGGACAGGGAACCCCCGGGAGATGGCTACACCTTC. This translates into CAISEDREPPGDGYTF.

This clonotype came up a few times. The rearrangement joins TRBV6-5 to TRBJ2-7; 11 nucleotides line up with TRBD2. This CDR3 comprises 17 residues. V lost 2 bases and J lost 3; bases outside the gene matches: 9. Germline V gives CDR1 MNHEY, CDR2 SVGAGI. The CDR3 nucleotides are TGTGCCAGCAGTTACCGCTCGCTAGCGGGGGGCGTCTACGAGCAGTACTTC. Translated: CASSYRSLAGGVYEQYF.

V usage is TRBV28 and J usage is TRBJ1-2, with D maybe TRBD1 (5 bases). The length of the CDR3 is 16 residues. Trimming took off 4 bases at V and 9 bases at J, with 24 bases between the two ends. Germline lookup yields CDR1 MDHEN and CDR2 SYDVKM. The CDR3 bases are TGTGCCAGCAGTTACCGGGGACGGATTAATCTATGGAGCTACACCTTC. It codes for CASSYRGRINLWSYTF.

This chain links TRBV6-1 with TRBJ2-5; 11 positions agree with TRBD2. The CDR3 length is 17 residues. Germline assignment: CDR1 MNHNS and CDR2 SASEGT. V lost 5 bases and J lost 2; bases outside the gene matches: 10. CDR3 protein: CASSLRLAGTIQETQYF. The CDR3 DNA is TGTGCCAGCAGTCTAAGACTAGCGGGGACCATTCAAGAGACCCAGTACTTC.

The sample holds many counts of this clonotype. V usage is TRBV7-8 and J usage is TRBJ2-3, with D possibly being TRBD2 (6 bases). The V end lost 1 base, the J end lost 0 bases, and 14 bases lay between the germline ends. Germline V CDR1 and CDR2: SGHVS, FQNEAQ. This CDR3 is 17 amino acids long. The CDR3 is CASSLGERGVSTDTQYF. Written as DNA, the CDR3 is TGTGCCAGCAGCTTAGGGGAGCGCGGGGTTAGCACAGATACGCAGTATTTT.

This sequence joins TRBV9 and TRBJ2-2; D may be TRBD1 or TRBD2 (6 bases each). Germline CDR1 is SGDLS and CDR2 is YYNGEE. The CDR3 loop spans 15 amino acids. The V and J ends lost 3 bases and 1 base respectively, with 10 bases between them. The CDR3 coding sequence is TGTGCCAGCAGCGGGGGGCGGGAGAACACCGGGGAGCTGTTTTTT. The encoded protein is CASSGGRENTGELFF. The full variable domain, rest sourced from reference TRBV9 and TRBJ2-2, is DSGVTQTPKHLITATGQRVTLRCSPRSGDLSVYWYQQSLDQGLQFLIQYYNGEERAKGNILERFSAQQFPDLHSELNLSSLELGDSALYFCASSGGRENTGELFFGEGSRLTVL.

The rearrangement uses TRBV9 and TRBJ1-2, with 7 bases aligning to TRBD1. Unmatched junction bases numbered 2, after V lost 3 bases and J lost 6 bases. CDR3 size: 12 residues. The germline V gene encodes CDR1 SGDLS and CDR2 YYNGEE. This chain's CDR3 is CASSAGTDGYTF. The CDR3 nucleotides are TGTGCCAGCAGCGCTGGGACAGATGGCTACACCTTC.

The table lists this clonotype with many counts. V is TRBV12-3 or TRBV12-4 and J is TRBJ2-6; no definite D call. This CDR3 is built from 15 residues. The V end was cut by 5 bases, the J end by 3 bases, with 11 bases between. The CDR3 loop reads CASSPRDFGANVLTF. Here the CDR3 DNA reads TGTGCCAGCAGTCCAAGGGATTTTGGGGCCAACGTCCTGACTTTC.

The chain has TRBV10-1 and TRBJ2-1; 8 bases agree with TRBD1. The CDR3 is made up of 14 amino acids. The V gene end was trimmed by 3 bases and the J gene end by 6 bases; junction bases not matched to a gene: 4. CDR1 and CDR2 from the germline V gene are WNHNN and SYGVQD (reference sequence). This chain's CDR3 is CASSDGQGGNEQFF. In DNA, the CDR3 is TGCGCCAGCAGTGATGGACAGGGAGGCAATGAGCAGTTCTTC.

This rearrangement joins TRBV2 to TRBJ2-7; perhaps TRBD2 as D (5 bases). Germline V gene sequence: CDR1 SNHLY, CDR2 FYNNEI. V was pared by 7 bases and J by 0 bases, with 10 bases between. This CDR3 has 13 residues. CDR3 coding DNA: TGTGCCAGCACCGGGGATACCTCCTACGAGCAGTACTTC. It specifies CASTGDTSYEQYF.

The chain carries TRBV7-9 and TRBJ1-4; possible D gene TRBD1, 5 bases. The germline V gene has CDR1 SEHNR and CDR2 FQNEAQ (reference sequence). The CDR3 is 15 residues long. The V and J ends lost 5 bases and 8 bases respectively, with 18 bases between them. Here the CDR3 DNA reads TGTGCCAGCAGCCCCAATGGAGGGGTCAACGAAAAACTGTTTTTT. Its protein product is CASSPNGGVNEKLFF.

The gene calls are TRBV7-6 and TRBJ2-3, with D perhaps TRBD1 (5 bases). V lost 2 bases and J lost 1, with 10 bases in between. This CDR3 has 15 amino acids. Germline lookup yields CDR1 SGHVS and CDR2 FNYEAQ. DNA for the CDR3: TGTGCCAGCAGCTTATTCCAGGGTGGCACAGATACGCAGTATTTT. It codes for CASSLFQGGTDTQYF.

The J gene is TRBJ2-7, the V gene TRBV20-1; D tentatively reads TRBD1 or TRBD2 (5 bases each). This CDR3 region has 13 residues. Germline V gives CDR1 DFQATT, CDR2 SNEGSKA (reference sequence). The V end lost 3 bases, the J end lost 0 bases, and 9 bases lay between the germline ends. CDR3: CSASGGASYEQYV. The CDR3 coding sequence is TGCAGTGCTAGTGGGGGAGCCTCCTACGAGCAGTACGTC.

This clonotype has only a few counts. The J gene is TRBJ2-7, the V gene TRBV27, with D possibly TRBD1 on 6 matching bases. The CDR3 sequence is 15 residues long. V was clipped by 6 bases and J by 3 bases, with 18 bases between them. Germline V gene data show CDR1 as MNHEY and CDR2 as SMNVEV (reference sequence). Here the CDR3 reads CASRGTLGDLYEQYV. The CDR3 DNA reads as TGTGCCAGCAGAGGGACACTCGGGGATCTCTACGAGCAGTACGTC.

This chain connects TRBV27 to TRBJ1-5; 8 bases match TRBD1. Germline V gene lookup returns CDR1 MNHEY and CDR2 SMNVEV (reference sequence). V shed 8 bases, J shed 4 bases, and the junction held 4 bases outside the gene matches. This CDR3 is built from 13 residues. The CDR3 coding sequence is TGTGCCAGCGGGAGGACAGGGAATCAGCCCCAGCATTTT. It specifies CASGRTGNQPQHF.

There are many counts of this clonotype. The gene calls are TRBV12-3 or TRBV12-4 and TRBJ2-7, with 7 bases matching TRBD1. V lost 6 bases to trimming and J lost 4 bases; unmatched junction nucleotides: 6. The CDR3 has 13 residues. CDR3 bases: TGTGCCAGCAGCCTCGGGACAGAATACGAGCAGTACTTC. Translated: CASSLGTEYEQYF.

The V and J genes are TRBV6-2 or TRBV6-3 and TRBJ2-7; 9 bases line up with TRBD2. The CDR3 sequence is 18 residues long. The junction had 16 bases not matched to a gene; V was cut back by 5 bases and J by 2 bases. In germline, CDR1 is MNHEY, CDR2 SVGEGT. Here the CDR3 reads CASSDYVRIAGVTYEQYF. The CDR3 DNA is TGTGCCAGCAGTGACTATGTACGAATAGCGGGGGTCACCTACGAGCAGTACTTC.

This clonotype has ten or more counts. This sequence joins TRBV7-9 and TRBJ1-5, with a possible D match to TRBD1 (6 bases). V was trimmed by 1 base and J by 6 bases, leaving 10 bases between them. The CDR3 runs to 14 residues. Germline CDR1 SEHNR, CDR2 FQNEAQ (reference sequence). This chain's CDR3 is CASSLGGASQPQHF. CDR3 nucleotides: TGTGCCAGCAGCTTAGGGGGGGCTTCTCAGCCCCAGCATTTT.

This clonotype was picked up many times. The J gene is TRBJ1-1, the V gene TRBV20-1; D gene ambiguous. This CDR3 spans 14 amino acids. Trimming removed 3 bases from V and 3 bases from J, with 14 bases in between. The V gene's germline CDR1 is DFQATT and CDR2 SNEGSKA (reference sequence). CDR3 sequence: CSARPPDQYTEAFF. CDR3 in DNA: TGCAGTGCTAGGCCCCCGGACCAATACACTGAAGCTTTCTTT.

J is TRBJ2-2 and V is TRBV28, with 13 positions matching TRBD2. CDR1 and CDR2 (germline): MDHEN, SYDVKM. With 7 bases clipped from V and 4 bases from J, the junction kept 6 bases outside the gene matches. This CDR3 contains 16 residues. The CDR3 region is CASTVGLAGPTGELFF. The CDR3 bases are TGTGCCAGCACCGTGGGACTAGCGGGACCCACCGGGGAGCTGTTTTTT. The full variable domain, in which reference TRBV28 and TRBJ2-2 provide the parts outside the CDR3, is DVKVTQSSRYLVKRTGEKVFLECVQDMDHENMFWYRQDPGLGLRLIYFSYDVKMKEKGDIPEGYSVSREKKERFSLILESASTNQTSMYLCASTVGLAGPTGELFFGEGSRLTVL.

V is TRBV7-6 and J is TRBJ1-3; D is unresolved. The V gene lost 6 bases and the J gene lost 0 bases, with 12 bases spanning the gap. In germline, CDR1 is SGHVS, CDR2 FNYEAQ. The CDR3 length is 15 residues. The DNA of the CDR3 is TGTGCCAGCAGGGAGCAAAAGGACTCTGGAAACACCATATATTTT. This encodes CASREQKDSGNTIYF.

This sequence joins TRBV2 and TRBJ1-2, with a possible D match to TRBD1 (5 bases). The CDR3 runs to 14 residues. The ends were cut back, 8 bases at V and 3 bases at J, with 16 bases in the middle. The germline V gene has CDR1 SNHLY and CDR2 FYNNEI. CDR3 sequence reads: CASEWGFEYYGYTF. As DNA, the CDR3 is TGTGCCAGCGAATGGGGCTTCGAGTACTATGGCTACACCTTC.

This clonotype was counted only a few times. The chain combines TRBV10-3 with TRBJ2-7; TRBD1 agrees at 10 bases. The CDR3 is 14 residues long. Trimming cost V 0 bases and J 5 bases; bases outside gene matches: 1. Germline lookup yields CDR1 ENHRY and CDR2 SYGVKD. The DNA of the CDR3 is TGTGCCATCAGTGAGTCGGGACAGGGGAACGAGCAGTACGTC. Translated: CAISESGQGNEQYV.

The sample holds a few counts of this clonotype. One end of the junction is discordant with germline, which a read error may explain. The chain links TRBV4-1 to TRBJ1-5, with D perhaps matching TRBD1 (6 bases). Germline CDR1 is MGHRA and CDR2 is YSYEKL. CDR3 size: 16 residues. Written as DNA, the CDR3 is TGTGCCAGCAGTCCACAGGGAGGATATAGCAATCAGCCCCAGCATTTT. Protein product: CASSPQGGYSNQPQHF.

V gene TRBV7-6 combines with J gene TRBJ2-7, with unresolved D. The V and J ends lost 0 bases and 2 bases respectively, with 14 bases between them. Germline V gene data show CDR1 as SGHVS and CDR2 as FNYEAQ. The CDR3 extends over 16 amino acids. The CDR3 sequence: CASSLAGDSHTYEQYF. In nucleotides, the CDR3 is TGTGCCAGCAGCTTAGCTGGTGACTCGCACACCTACGAGCAGTACTTC.

The chain is built from TRBV6-2 or TRBV6-3 and TRBJ1-2; no firm D call. CDR1 is MNHEY, CDR2 SVGEGT, per germline. The CDR3 sequence is 15 residues long. Trimming stripped 6 bases from V and 2 bases from J, with 16 bases between. CDR3 residues: CASSPTRRKNYGYTF. The DNA for the CDR3 is TGTGCCAGCAGCCCGACACGGAGGAAGAACTATGGCTACACCTTC.

The chain links TRBV6-1 to TRBJ2-7; D remains ambiguous. V was clipped by 2 bases and J by 3 bases, with 8 bases between them. The CDR3 runs to 13 residues. Germline loops: CDR1 MNHNS, CDR2 SASEGT. The CDR3 nucleotides read TGTGCCAGCAGTGAACAATCAATCTACGAGCAGTACGTC. It specifies CASSEQSIYEQYV.